This passage covers 5 T cell receptor beta chains from one sample sequenced in a study of vaccination effects on CD4 cells after COVID-19 (dated by TCRdb to between 2021 and 2022). These receptors have no identified antigens. In the ViraFEST assay, PBMC were stimulated with viral peptide pools, and TCR sequencing was then used to find antigen-specific CD4+ T cell clonotypes based on their expansion. After 10 to 11 days of culture, CD4+ T cells were isolated with the EasySep CD4+ T cell isolation kit. Library preparation employed the immunoSEQ multiplex PCR assay. The immuneACCESS repertoire file appears here via TCRdb, limited to in-frame rearrangements. These files lack a portion of the clones; in checked studies, under half of the deficit traces to unresolved V genes, and the cause of the others is not known. The sample table records around 31,000 clones; 55% to 75% of these occur just once. In total, the top ten clones hold 28% of the sample.

The sample here was CD4+ T cells from PBMCs cultured with HCoV-229E spike peptides, taken before COVID-19 vaccination. The cell subset or site label here, explained by the study, means: HCoV-229E spike overlapping peptide pool stimulation. These TCRs come from a human donor who received a COVID-19 vaccine.

The genes are TRBV16 and TRBJ1-3; D is unresolved. The CDR3 runs 13 residues. Between the trimmed V and J ends, which lost 4 bases and 10 bases, there was a span of 14 bases. Per germline, CDR1 KGHSY and CDR2 FQNENV. The CDR3 DNA sequence: TGTGCCAGCAGCCCAACGACCGTTACGACCATATATTTT. It encodes CASSPTTVTTIYF.

The V gene is TRBV5-1, the J gene TRBJ1-5; a possible D gene is TRBD1 (5 bases). Deletions cut 3 bases from V and 4 bases from J, with 11 bases between. CDR3 length: 14 amino acids. Germline V gene sequence: CDR1 SGHRS, CDR2 YFSETQ. CDR3 sequence: CASSYDSPNQPQHF. The CDR3 coding sequence is TGCGCCAGCAGCTATGACAGTCCAAATCAGCCCCAGCATTTT.

This clone was seen only a few times. The J gene is TRBJ1-1, the V gene TRBV5-4; D is unclear. The germline V gene encodes CDR1 SGHNT and CDR2 YYREEE (reference sequence). CDR3 size: 14 residues. The V and J ends lost 6 bases and 1 base respectively, with 13 bases between them. The CDR3 region is CASNSFSRNTEAFF. CDR3 nucleotide sequence: TGTGCCAGCAACAGCTTTAGCAGGAACACTGAAGCTTTCTTT.

The rearrangement uses TRBV18 and TRBJ1-1, with a weak D call TRBD1 (5 bases). Germline lookup yields CDR1 KGHSH and CDR2 LQKENI. The CDR3 loop spans 13 amino acids. Trimming took off 4 bases at V and 7 bases at J, with 13 bases between the two ends. The CDR3 loop reads CASSRAGTSEAFF. In DNA, the CDR3 is TGTGCCAGCTCACGGGCAGGGACCAGTGAAGCTTTCTTT.

V usage is TRBV19 and J usage is TRBJ1-6, with D uncertain. Looked up from germline, CDR1 is LNHDA and CDR2 is SQIVND (reference sequence). CDR3 length equals 15 residues. V was pared by 4 bases and J by 10 bases, with 17 bases between. The CDR3 DNA follows: TGTGCCAGTAGTAGGGTGGTTGAGGGTTTATCACCCCTCCACTTT. Amino acids: CASSRVVEGLSPLHF.